The clone carrying this T cell receptor (beta chain) was observed at least ten times. The antigen is undetermined. Amplification used 60 V beta primers and 13 J beta primers. The data were produced by immunoSEQ multiplex PCR, yet TCRdb's version contains in-frame clones alone and is incomplete. The table lists around 100,000 clones, around 83% of them singletons. CDR1 is SGHDN, CDR2 FVKESK, per germline. The CDR3 sequence is 15 residues long. V shed 3 bases and J shed 5 bases, with 13 bases lying between them. The entry originates in a study of glioma-infiltrating T cells after dendritic cell vaccination. Study at large: Autologous tumor lysate was loaded overnight onto monocyte-derived dendritic cells grown seven to eight days with IL-4 and GM-CSF. Whole-study findings and limits: No direct clonality-survival link was found; a diverse polyclonal response may matter.

Documented time point: after dendritic cell vaccination, including at tumor progression/relapse. PBMC sampling occurred before vaccination, two weeks after the third dose, and at progression. This clonotype originated in a human donor with glioblastoma. The V gene is TRBV14, the J gene TRBJ1-4; tentative D call: TRBD1 (6 bases). The sample in question was blood, obtained after dendritic cell vaccination. The CDR3 spells CASSQRTATNEKLFF. The CDR3 bases are TGTGCCAGCAGCCAGAGGACAGCCACAAATGAAAAACTGTTTTTT.